The rows below give T cell receptor beta chains drawn from one sample of a study of CD8 T cells in Susac syndrome. MiXCR, run by TCRdb on the immunoSEQ multiplex PCR reads, gives a single entry per CDR3 protein. This table holds about 440,000 distinct CDR3 sequences, roughly 85% found once. The sequencing sample was made of CD8+ T cells from PBMCs. The receptors come from a human donor with multiple sclerosis. Both conserved end residues are part of each CDR3. The D gene is left open where the match is weak. Not every row has a clone size; where given, it reads once, few, many or a size class.

TRBV28	NA	NA	TRBJ2-3	TGTGCCAGCAGAAGGGACTCTTCCACAGATACGCAGTATTTT	CASRRDSSTDTQYF
TRBV9	NA	NA	TRBJ2-5	TGTGCCAGCAGCGCCACCGGTGCTTGGGAGACCCAGTACTTC	CASSATGAWETQYF
TRBV27	NA	NA	TRBJ1-1	TGTGCCAGCAGTTTAGGGGAGGACATAATTAACACTGAAGCTTTCTTT	CASSLGEDIINTEAFF
TRBV29-1	NA	NA	TRBJ1-1	TGCAGCGTTGAAATCATCACTGAAGCTTTCTTT	CSVEIITEAFF
TRBV19	NA	NA	TRBJ2-1	TGTGCCAGTAGTATTGGTCCGGAAGGCCACTATGAGCAGTTCTTC	CASSIGPEGHYEQFF
TRBV10-2	NA	NA	TRBJ1-5	TGCGCCAGCAGTGAGGGAGAAGTTCCTTGGGGCCAGCCCCAGCATTTT	CASSEGEVPWGQPQHF
TRBV4-1	NA	NA	TRBJ2-7	TGCGCCAGCAGCCTCGACGGAAACTACGAGCAGTACTTC	CASSLDGNYEQYF
TRBV27	TRBD1	NA	TRBJ2-2	TGTGCCAGCAGGTTTGGACAGGGGGCCGGGGAGCTGTTTTTT	CASRFGQGAGELFF
TRBV27	TRBD1	NA	TRBJ2-7	TGTGCCAGCAGTTTATCGGACAGGGCCTACGAGCAGTACTTC	CASSLSDRAYEQYF
TRBV9	TRBD1	NA	TRBJ1-5	TGTGCCAGCAGCGTGGACGGACAGGGCGCTCAGCCCCAGCATTTT	CASSVDGQGAQPQHF
TRBV7-2	TRBD1	few	TRBJ2-3	TGTGCCAGCAGCTTCGGGACAGAGAGCACAGATACGCAGTATTTT	CASSFGTESTDTQYF
TRBV19	NA	NA	TRBJ1-5	TGTGCCAGTAGTATAGATGAATCCAGGTATAGCAATCAGCCCCAGCATTTT	CASSIDESRYSNQPQHF
TRBV11-1	TRBD1	NA	TRBJ2-6	TGTGCCAGCAGCAAATTGATTGGATTTGGACAGGGACGCTCTGGGGCCAACGTCCTGACTTTC	CASSKLIGFGQGRSGANVLTF
TRBV12-5	NA	NA	TRBJ1-1	TGTGCTAGTGTGCTGAGGGGTTTGAACACTGAAGCTTTCTTT	CASVLRGLNTEAFF
TRBV6-2/TRBV6-3	NA	NA	TRBJ1-5	TGTGCCAGCAGTTACTTGGGGGATAGCAATCAGCCCCAGCATTTT	CASSYLGDSNQPQHF
TRBV6-2/TRBV6-3	TRBD2	NA	TRBJ2-2	TGTGCCAGCAGTTTAAGCGGGGGCCCGAACACCGGGGAGCTGTTTTTT	CASSLSGGPNTGELFF
TRBV20-1	NA	NA	TRBJ1-1	TGCAGTGCTAGATTGCGTGGTGAAGCTTTCTTT	CSARLRGEAFF
TRBV29-1	NA	NA	TRBJ2-2	TGCAGCGTTGAACCCAGGGCCACCGGGGAGCTGTTTTTT	CSVEPRATGELFF
TRBV6-5	TRBD2	NA	TRBJ2-7	TGTGCCAGCAGTTACTCGAGCCCGCCTAGCGGGAGCTACGAGCAGTACTTC	CASSYSSPPSGSYEQYF
TRBV3-1	TRBD1	NA	TRBJ2-1	TGTGCCAGCAGCTTCGGACAGGGGGCTTTTGAGCAGTTCTTC	CASSFGQGAFEQFF